This paragraph covers one TCR beta chain sequence. Its antigen is unknown. PCR amplification relied on 60 Vbeta primers (plus 13 Jbeta primers). Libraries were prepared by immunoSEQ multiplex PCR; TCRdb keeps only in-frame clonotypes and omits some of them. The sample lists about 170,000 clones, roughly 79% occurring once. The CDR3 runs to 15 residues. Germline CDR1 MNHEY, CDR2 SMNVEV (reference sequence). V was cut by 6 bases and J by 9 bases, with 21 bases left in between. The sample originates from a study of cytomegalovirus exposure and HLA in healthy donors. The wider study: Approximately 170 million T cells yielded 100 million or so unique TCR beta sequences in earlier analysis. Study-level points and caveats: No immune exposure information besides CMV serostatus was available. Associated with HLA alleles at 0.05 false discovery rate in a later analysis were 16,951 TCR beta sequences.

This TCR derives from a woman aged 25-40 years in good health and CMV-seropositive. The specimen was PBMCs. V is TRBV27 and J is TRBJ2-1, with D possibly matching TRBD2 (5 bases). The CDR3 coding sequence is TGTGCCAGCAGACCGTACGAGGGAGCTTTGCGTGAGCAGTTCTTC. Its translation is CASRPYEGALREQFF.